These 10 T cell receptor beta chains originate from one sample sequenced in a study of cytomegalovirus exposure and HLA in healthy donors. The PCR used 60 Vbeta and 13 Jbeta primers. Sequenced by immunoSEQ multiplex PCR; TCRdb stores in-frame clones only, minus some. The table records about 86,000 clones, around four fifths of them present only once. The sample taken for sequencing was PBMCs. These receptors were collected from a woman in her 50s in good health and CMV-seropositive.

The chain joins TRBV7-3 to TRBJ2-1; D call uncertain. V lost 4 bases and J lost 6, with 10 bases in between. The germline V gene has CDR1 SGHTA and CDR2 FQGTGA. The CDR3 contains 13 residues. The CDR3, as DNA: TGTGCCAGCAGCTCCGACTCTGGCAATGAGCAGTTCTTC. Translating gives CASSSDSGNEQFF.

The chain joins TRBV6-5 to TRBJ1-5; 7 nucleotides line up with TRBD1. Germline values: CDR1 MNHEY, CDR2 SVGAGI. The length of the CDR3 is 14 residues. J was trimmed by 5 bases and V by 6 bases; bases with no gene match: 7. The CDR3: CASSQGGAHQPQHF. The CDR3 DNA follows: TGTGCCAGCAGCCAGGGGGGCGCCCATCAGCCCCAGCATTTT.

Here the CDR3 DNA reads TGTGCCAGCAGCTTAGCCCTAGGATCTCTCTCCTACGAGCAGTACTTC. Translated, it gives CASSLALGSLSYEQYF. The chain recombines TRBV11-2 with TRBJ2-5; D is unclear. Matching the DNA end better, TRBJ2-7 makes the J call doubtful. The CDR3 consists of 16 residues. Germline V gives CDR1 SGHAT, CDR2 FQNNGV.

The chain couples TRBV7-8 to TRBJ1-1; 7 positions agree with TRBD1. Trimming at V came to 11 bases and at J to 5 bases, leaving 8 bases not matched to a gene. Germline V gene sequence: CDR1 SGHVS, CDR2 FQNEAQ. This CDR3 spans 12 amino acids. Written as DNA, the CDR3 is TGTGCCGTCACAGGGGTGGGAACTGAAGCTTTCTTT. Encoded protein: CAVTGVGTEAFF.

This chain joins TRBV6-5 and TRBJ1-1, with D possibly matching TRBD1 (5 bases). Germline loops: CDR1 MNHEY, CDR2 SVGAGI. The CDR3 length is 15 residues. Trimming left V 1 base short and J 6 bases short, with 15 bases between. The DNA of the CDR3 is TGTGCCAGCAGTTACTACGGCAGGGTGGGGTCTGAAGCTTTCTTT. Its protein is CASSYYGRVGSEAFF.

This clone was observed a single time. The chain uses TRBV10-2 and TRBJ1-1; D unresolved. CDR3 length: 15 amino acids. Trimming took 7 bases from V and 1 from J, leaving 16 bases between them. From germline, CDR1 is WSHSY and CDR2 SAAADI. Written as DNA, the CDR3 is TGCGCCAGCACGGAGGCCGGGAGATCGAACACTGAAGCTTTCTTT. Translated: CASTEAGRSNTEAFF.

The genes are TRBV6-5 and TRBJ1-2, with D perhaps matching TRBD1 (6 bases). This CDR3 region has 14 residues. In germline, CDR1 is MNHEY, CDR2 SVGAGI. The V end lost 4 bases, the J end lost 2 bases, and 11 bases lay between the germline ends. The CDR3 bases are TGTGCCAGCAGTTCCAGGGGCTTCAACTATGGCTACACCTTC. Its protein product is CASSSRGFNYGYTF.

The rearrangement joins TRBV5-6 to TRBJ1-2; perhaps TRBD1 as D (5 bases). Trimming left V 4 bases short and J 4 bases short, with 14 bases between. Looked up from germline, CDR1 is SGHDT and CDR2 is YYEEEE. The CDR3 contains 14 residues. CDR3 DNA: TGTGCCAGCAGCCTGGGACTAAATATCTATGGCTACACCTTC. It translates to CASSLGLNIYGYTF.

This clone was counted only a few times. J is TRBJ2-3 and V is TRBV2; 9 positions match TRBD2. CDR1 SNHLY and CDR2 FYNNEI come from the germline V gene. CDR3 length: 13 amino acids. The J segment lost 3 bases and the V segment lost 6 bases, leaving 1 base of the junction unmatched. The chain's CDR3 is CASRGLATDTQYF. CDR3 nucleotide sequence: TGTGCCAGCAGAGGACTAGCGACAGATACGCAGTATTTT. The entire variable domain, with the rest obtained from reference TRBV2 and TRBJ2-3, is as follows: EPEVTQTPSHQVTQMGQEVILRCVPISNHLYFYWYRQILGQKVEFLVSFYNNEISEKSEIFDDQFSVERPDGSNFTLKIRSTKLEDSAMYFCASRGLATDTQYFGPGTRLTVL.

This clone was detected a few times. This chain connects TRBV5-1 to TRBJ2-7, with 10 bases that match TRBD1. This CDR3 is built from 14 residues. The V segment lost 4 bases and the J segment 4 bases; nucleotides outside the gene matches: 5. Germline V gene lookup returns CDR1 SGHRS and CDR2 YFSETQ. CDR3 DNA: TGCGCCAGCAGCGAACGACAGGGGGCTTACGAGCAGTACTTC. It is translated as CASSERQGAYEQYF.